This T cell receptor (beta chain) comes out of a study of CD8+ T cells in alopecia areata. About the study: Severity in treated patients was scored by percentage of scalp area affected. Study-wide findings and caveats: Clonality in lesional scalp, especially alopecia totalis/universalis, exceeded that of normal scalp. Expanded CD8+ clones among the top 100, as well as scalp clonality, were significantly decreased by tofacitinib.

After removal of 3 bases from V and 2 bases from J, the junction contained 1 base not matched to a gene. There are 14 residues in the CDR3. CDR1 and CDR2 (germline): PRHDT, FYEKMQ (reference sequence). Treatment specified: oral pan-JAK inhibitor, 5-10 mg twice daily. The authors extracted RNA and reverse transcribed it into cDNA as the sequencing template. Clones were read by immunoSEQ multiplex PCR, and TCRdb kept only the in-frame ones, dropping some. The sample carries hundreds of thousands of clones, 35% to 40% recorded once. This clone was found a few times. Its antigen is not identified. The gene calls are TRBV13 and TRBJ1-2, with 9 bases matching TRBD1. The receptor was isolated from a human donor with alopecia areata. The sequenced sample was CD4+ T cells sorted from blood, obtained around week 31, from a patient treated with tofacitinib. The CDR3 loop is CASSFGQGNYGYTF. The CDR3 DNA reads TGTGCCAGCAGCTTCGGACAGGGGAACTATGGCTACACCTTC. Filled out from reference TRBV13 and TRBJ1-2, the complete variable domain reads AAGVIQSPRHLIKEKRETATLKCYPIPRHDTVYWYQQGPGQDPQFLISFYEKMQSDKGSIPDRFSAQQFSDYHSELNMSSLELGDSALYFCASSFGQGNYGYTFGSGTRLTVV.